This entry lists 25 T cell receptor beta chains sequenced from one sample in a study of cytomegalovirus exposure and HLA in healthy donors. The PCR employed 60 Vbeta primers together with 13 Jbeta primers. Data came from immunoSEQ multiplex PCR; TCRdb stores just in-frame clones and leaves some out. The sample lists about 140,000 clones; roughly 88% were seen once. Sequencing was carried out using PBMCs. The receptor source for this set is a woman aged 40 to 50 in good health and CMV-seronegative.

V and J are TRBV9 and TRBJ2-4, with D perhaps TRBD2 (5 bases). V lost 4 bases and J 9 bases, leaving 14 bases between the germline ends. Germline CDR1 reads SGDLS; CDR2 reads YYNGEE. The CDR3 extends over 13 amino acids. CDR3 loop: CASSPPGVTIQYF. CDR3 nucleotides: TGTGCCAGCAGCCCCCCCGGGGTCACCATTCAGTACTTC.

This clone has a single count. The V gene is TRBV7-6, the J gene TRBJ2-3; D is ambiguous. Germline V gene lookup returns CDR1 SGHVS and CDR2 FNYEAQ. With 5 bases removed from V and 2 bases from J, the gap between germline ends came to 14 bases. This CDR3 region has 15 residues. In DNA, the CDR3 is TGTGCCAGCAGCCAAACACCATCCGTCACAGATACGCAGTATTTT. Translated: CASSQTPSVTDTQYF. The entire variable domain, with the rest obtained from reference TRBV7-6 and TRBJ2-3, is as follows: GAGVSQSPRYKVTKRGQDVALRCDPISGHVSLYWYRQALGQGPEFLTYFNYEAQQDKSGLPNDRFSAERPEGSISTLTIQRTEQRDSAMYRCASSQTPSVTDTQYFGPGTRLTVL.

The V gene is TRBV13, the J gene TRBJ1-5, with D uncertain. Trimming stripped 2 bases from V and 4 bases from J, with 6 bases between. Germline V gene data show CDR1 as PRHDT and CDR2 as FYEKMQ (reference sequence). This CDR3 comprises 13 residues. The CDR3 sequence: CASSLSQNQPQHF. Here the CDR3 DNA reads TGTGCCAGCAGCTTATCACAGAATCAGCCCCAGCATTTT.

The chain combines TRBV29-1 with TRBJ1-3; 9 bases align to TRBD1. This CDR3 region has 16 residues. Germline values: CDR1 SQVTM, CDR2 ANQGSEA. J gave up 6 bases and V 2 bases, and 11 bases lay outside the gene matches. The CDR3 loop is CSVEFPRDRAENTIYF. For the CDR3, the DNA is TGCAGCGTTGAATTCCCCCGGGACAGGGCGGAAAACACCATATATTTT.

The chain is built from TRBV7-9 and TRBJ2-3, with D tentatively TRBD1 (5 bases). Germline V gene lookup returns CDR1 SEHNR and CDR2 FQNEAQ (reference sequence). The CDR3 has 15 residues. The germline V and J ends were trimmed by 5 bases and 2 bases, with 14 bases remaining between them. Here the CDR3 DNA reads TGTGCCAGCAGCGCCAGGGATGGGGACACAGATACGCAGTATTTT. Translation gives CASSARDGDTDTQYF. Complete variable domain (other parts from reference TRBV7-9 and TRBJ2-3): DTGVSQNPRHKITKRGQNVTFRCDPISEHNRLYWYRQTLGQGPEFLTYFQNEAQLEKSRLLSDRFSAERPKGSFSTLEIQRTEQGDSAMYLCASSARDGDTDTQYFGPGTRLTVL.

The rearrangement joins TRBV7-9 to TRBJ2-5, with 14 bases aligning to TRBD2. V lost 5 bases and J lost 5; bases outside the gene matches: 7. Germline-derived CDR1 and CDR2 are SEHNR and FQNEAQ (reference sequence). The CDR3 has 16 residues. CDR3 region: CASSMGLAGAGETQYF. The CDR3 nucleotides read TGTGCCAGCAGCATGGGACTAGCGGGAGCGGGGGAGACCCAGTACTTC.

This chain uses TRBV10-3 with TRBJ2-5; D unclear. The better agreement between TRBJ2-7 and the DNA end casts doubt on the J call. The CDR3 has 12 amino acids. Germline V gene data show CDR1 as ENHRY and CDR2 as SYGVKD. The chain's CDR3 is CAISVSSYEQYF. The CDR3 nucleotides are TGTGCCATCAGTGTTTCCTCCTACGAGCAGTACTTC.

The table lists this clone with a few counts. The chain carries TRBV11-3 and TRBJ1-4, with D tentatively TRBD1 (6 bases). Germline V gives CDR1 SGHNT, CDR2 YENEEA. The CDR3 sequence is 14 residues long. Trimming took off 5 bases at V and 7 bases at J, with 14 bases between the two ends. Here the CDR3 DNA reads TGTGCCAGCAGCCTAACACAGGGAAGTGAAAAACTGTTTTTT. Translating gives CASSLTQGSEKLFF.

The chain couples TRBV6-6 to TRBJ1-2; D is unresolved. The CDR3 has 10 amino acids. Germline values: CDR1 MNHNY, CDR2 SVGAGI (reference sequence). Deletions cut 6 bases from V and 8 bases from J, with 7 bases between. CDR3: CASSREGYTF. The CDR3 DNA sequence: TGTGCCAGCAGCCGCGAGGGCTACACCTTC.

The rearrangement uses TRBV5-1 and TRBJ1-1; possibly TRBD1 for D (5 bases). CDR1 is SGHRS and CDR2 is YFSETQ in the germline V gene. Deletions cut 0 bases from V and 6 bases from J, with 15 bases between. The CDR3 consists of 15 residues. In nucleotides, the CDR3 is TGCGCCAGCAGCTTGGGTCCGGAGGGGCGATCTGAAGCTTTCTTT. Translation: CASSLGPEGRSEAFF. Complete variable domain (other parts from reference TRBV5-1 and TRBJ1-1): KAGVTQTPRYLIKTRGQQVTLSCSPISGHRSVSWYQQTPGQGLQFLFEYFSETQRNKGNFPGRFSGRQFSNSRSEMNVSTLELGDSALYLCASSLGPEGRSEAFFGQGTRLTVV.

The rearrangement links TRBV5-4 to TRBJ2-1; 10 bases map to TRBD2. CDR3 length: 17 residues. The J segment lost 5 bases and the V segment lost 2 bases, leaving 10 bases of the junction unmatched. Looked up from germline, CDR1 is SGHNT and CDR2 is YYREEE (reference sequence). CDR3 nucleotide sequence: TGTGCCAGCAGCTTAGGACTAACCCTAGCGGGGGACAATGAGCAGTTCTTC. Its translation is CASSLGLTLAGDNEQFF.

This chain connects TRBV5-5 to TRBJ2-2; 9 positions agree with TRBD2. CDR1 SGHKS and CDR2 YYEKEE come from the germline V gene (reference sequence). There are 16 residues in the CDR3. The V gene end was trimmed by 4 bases and the J gene end by 4 bases; junction bases not matched to a gene: 8. The CDR3 loop reads CASSHGLAMITGELFF. As DNA, the CDR3 is TGTGCCAGCAGCCACGGACTAGCGATGATCACCGGGGAGCTGTTTTTT.

The genes are TRBV5-1 and TRBJ2-5; 8 bases align to TRBD2. The CDR3 covers 15 residues. CDR1 is SGHRS, CDR2 YFSETQ, per germline. V lost 3 bases to trimming and J lost 5 bases; unmatched junction nucleotides: 9. This CDR3 is CASSWGGTRGETQYF. The CDR3 DNA reads TGCGCCAGCAGCTGGGGAGGGACTAGAGGGGAGACCCAGTACTTC.

The chain carries TRBV4-3 and TRBJ2-7, with TRBD2 as a possible D gene (5 bases). The CDR3 sequence is 19 residues long. Trimming left V 1 base short and J 5 bases short, with 27 bases between. Germline V gives CDR1 LGHNA, CDR2 YSLEER. CDR3: CASSQGYLAGVLTGNEQYF. The CDR3 DNA reads as TGCGCCAGCAGCCAAGGGTATTTGGCGGGCGTTCTCACGGGGAACGAGCAGTACTTC.

The genes are TRBV6-1 and TRBJ2-7, with D possibly matching TRBD1 (6 bases). The CDR3 runs to 13 residues. The germline V gene encodes CDR1 MNHNS and CDR2 SASEGT. V was pared by 7 bases and J by 3 bases, with 13 bases between. The CDR3 region has the DNA TGTGCCAGCACCCCGGACAGCTACTACGAGCAGTACTTC. It encodes CASTPDSYYEQYF.

The DNA of the CDR3 is TGTGCCAGCAGCTTGGGAGGACAGGGGGTGTCGGGCTACACCTTC. This codes for CASSLGGQGVSGYTF. The V call is TRBV5-4, the J call TRBJ1-2; TRBD1 agrees at 10 bases. Germline values: CDR1 SGHNT, CDR2 YYREEE (reference sequence). Trimming removed 0 bases from V and 8 bases from J; junction bases left unmatched: 7. The CDR3 is 15 amino acids.

The chain has TRBV28 and TRBJ2-7; 7 bases are shared with TRBD2. After removal of 3 bases from V and 3 bases from J, the junction contained 5 bases not matched to a gene. The CDR3 contains 14 residues. Germline V lookup: CDR1 MDHEN, CDR2 SYDVKM. CDR3 sequence (DNA): TGTGCCAGCAGTTTTATCGGGACTAACTACGAGCAGTACTTC. Translated, it gives CASSFIGTNYEQYF.

The chain employs TRBV7-8 and TRBJ1-5; the match to TRBD1 covers 8 bases. V lost 3 bases to trimming and J lost 7 bases; unmatched junction nucleotides: 8. Germline CDR1 is SGHVS and CDR2 is FQNEAQ. The length of the CDR3 is 15 residues. CDR3 loop: CASSFGTGSEQPQHF. The CDR3 DNA is TGTGCCAGCAGCTTCGGGACAGGATCGGAGCAGCCCCAGCATTTT.

This chain links TRBV30 with TRBJ2-3; 9 nucleotides align to TRBD1. J gave up 6 bases and V 0 bases, and 22 bases lay outside the gene matches. The length of the CDR3 is 20 residues. CDR1 and CDR2 (germline): GTSNPN, SVGIG (reference sequence). The DNA of the CDR3 is TGTGCCTGGAGTGTTCATGGGACAGGGCGTTTTTATCTCGCGATGGATACGCAGTATTTT. Translated: CAWSVHGTGRFYLAMDTQYF.

V usage is TRBV19 and J usage is TRBJ2-1; 10 bases are shared with TRBD2. Trimming cost V 3 bases and J 7 bases; bases outside gene matches: 3. Germline V gives CDR1 LNHDA, CDR2 SQIVND (reference sequence). The CDR3 runs 14 residues. CDR3: CASSISGLANEQFF. In DNA form, the CDR3 reads TGTGCCAGTAGTATTTCGGGACTAGCGAATGAGCAGTTCTTC.

The CDR3 protein is CASSRGGGETQYF. CDR3 DNA: TGTGCCAGCAGCCGCGGGGGGGGAGAGACCCAGTACTTC. This rearrangement joins TRBV5-4 to TRBJ2-5; TRBD2 agrees at 9 bases. The ends lost 4 bases at V and 4 bases at J; junction bases unmatched: 2. Looked up from germline, CDR1 is SGHNT and CDR2 is YYREEE (reference sequence). The CDR3 runs to 13 residues.

V usage is TRBV13 and J usage is TRBJ2-5; a weak D match, TRBD1 (5 bases). The ends were cut back, 5 bases at V and 1 base at J, with 11 bases in the middle. Germline CDR1 reads PRHDT; CDR2 reads FYEKMQ (reference sequence). The CDR3 consists of 14 residues. CDR3 in DNA: TGTGCCAGCAGCGCGGCAGGGATCCAAGAGACCCAGTACTTC. The encoded protein is CASSAAGIQETQYF.

V gene TRBV5-4 combines with J gene TRBJ2-7; 8 nucleotides agree with TRBD2. The V gene end was trimmed by 5 bases and the J gene end by 3 bases; junction bases not matched to a gene: 13. The CDR3 contains 16 residues. Germline V gene lookup returns CDR1 SGHNT and CDR2 YYREEE (reference sequence). The CDR3 protein is CASSSMSSGPIYEQYF. For the CDR3, the DNA is TGTGCCAGCAGTTCAATGTCTAGCGGGCCCATCTACGAGCAGTACTTC. Variable domain in full (rest from reference TRBV5-4 and TRBJ2-7): ETGVTQSPTHLIKTRGQQVTLRCSSQSGHNTVSWYQQALGQGPQFIFQYYREEENGRGNFPPRFSGLQFPNYSSELNVNALELDDSALYLCASSSMSSGPIYEQYFGPGTRLTVT.

V is TRBV10-1 and J is TRBJ2-5; possible D gene TRBD2, 5 bases. Germline-derived CDR1 and CDR2 are WNHNN and SYGVQD (reference sequence). Trimming left V 3 bases short and J 7 bases short, with 6 bases between. The CDR3 covers 11 residues. The CDR3 loop is CASSEEGTQYF. The CDR3 DNA reads TGCGCCAGCAGTGAAGAGGGGACCCAGTACTTC.

The V and J genes are TRBV7-8 and TRBJ2-1, with TRBD1 identical over 10 bases. Germline V gives CDR1 SGHVS, CDR2 FQNEAQ. This CDR3 is built from 16 residues. The V segment lost 0 bases and the J segment 9 bases; nucleotides outside the gene matches: 8. CDR3 nucleotides: TGTGCCAGCAGCTTAGCAGGCGGGACAGGGGTTCGTGAGCAGTTCTTC. Protein: CASSLAGGTGVREQFF.